The 16 T cell receptor beta chains given below trace back to one sample, sequenced in a study of T cells in Graves' hyperthyroidism and ophthalmopathy. Amplification of TCR beta CDR3 regions used RNA as the template. The HTBI primer set served for first-round RT-PCR of the TCR CDR3. Each CDR3 protein is one row after TCRdb ran MiXCR on the multiplex PCR reads. Here the sample spans some 270,000 distinct CDR3 sequences, more than 10% being singletons. The sample comprised blood. These receptors originate from a woman aged 25-40 years with Graves' hyperthyroidism that later progressed to Graves' ophthalmopathy.

There are many counts of this clonotype. The chain links TRBV27 to TRBJ2-2, with TRBD2 identical over 9 bases. Germline V CDR1 and CDR2: MNHEY, SMNVEV (reference sequence). CDR3 size: 16 residues. The V gene end was trimmed by 5 bases and the J gene end by 1 base; junction bases not matched to a gene: 5. The CDR3 loop is CASSPRLAVNTGELFF. The CDR3 DNA sequence: TGTGCCAGCAGTCCTCGACTAGCGGTGAACACCGGGGAGCTGTTTTTT.

This clonotype has at least ten counts. This sequence joins TRBV12-3 or TRBV12-4 and TRBJ1-5, with 7 nucleotides matching TRBD1. Unmatched junction bases numbered 6, after V lost 6 bases and J lost 7 bases. The CDR3 consists of 13 residues. The CDR3 DNA reads as TGTGCCAGCAGCCGACAGGGTAAACAGCCCCAGCATTTT. As protein: CASSRQGKQPQHF.

V and J are TRBV6-1 and TRBJ2-1; D unresolved. Germline V gene sequence: CDR1 MNHNS, CDR2 SASEGT. The CDR3 has 15 amino acids. The V gene lost 2 bases and the J gene lost 0 bases, with 8 bases spanning the gap. CDR3 residues: CASSESRRSYNEQFF. CDR3 nucleotide sequence: TGTGCCAGCAGTGAATCACGACGCTCCTACAATGAGCAGTTCTTC.

The chain uses TRBV20-1 and TRBJ2-1; perhaps TRBD1 as D (5 bases). Germline lookup yields CDR1 DFQATT and CDR2 SNEGSKA (reference sequence). The CDR3 has 13 residues. V dropped 2 bases and J dropped 8 bases, with 13 bases sitting between them. Here the CDR3 reads CSARWQGIYEQFF. For the CDR3, the DNA is TGCAGTGCTAGATGGCAGGGAATCTATGAGCAGTTCTTC.

In this sample, this clonotype turned up many times. The gene calls are TRBV3-1 and TRBJ2-7; D not certain. Germline CDR1 reads LGHDT; CDR2 reads YNNKEL (reference sequence). Deletions cut 1 base from V and 1 base from J, with 8 bases between. This CDR3 is 14 amino acids long. The CDR3 DNA is TGTGCCAGCAGCCAAGCCGGCGGATCCTACGAGCAGTACTTC. It specifies CASSQAGGSYEQYF.

In this sample, this clonotype turned up a few times. A much larger clone sits a single nucleotide away, making a read error possible. The chain is built from TRBV11-2 and TRBJ2-3; 13 bases fit TRBD2. Germline V gene lookup returns CDR1 SGHAT and CDR2 FQNNGV. The CDR3 is made up of 18 amino acids. The junction had 10 bases not matched to a gene; V was cut back by 5 bases and J by 2 bases. The DNA of the CDR3 is TGTGCCAGCAGCCGCGTCGGACTAGCGGGAGAGTACACAGATACGCAGTATTTT. The encoded protein is CASSRVGLAGEYTDTQYF.

This clonotype was detected ten times or more. The V call is TRBV20-1, the J call TRBJ2-5, with D perhaps matching TRBD1 or TRBD2 (6 bases each). Germline CDR1 DFQATT, CDR2 SNEGSKA (reference sequence). The ends were cut back, 4 bases at V and 2 bases at J, with 11 bases in the middle. The length of the CDR3 is 13 residues. CDR3 DNA: TGCAGTGCTACGAGGGGGGTTCAAGAGACCCAGTACTTC. Translation gives CSATRGVQETQYF.

This clonotype was recorded many times. V is TRBV28 and J is TRBJ1-5, with D unclear. Trimming pared 4 bases from V and 0 bases from J, leaving 16 bases between. Germline V gives CDR1 MDHEN, CDR2 SYDVKM. This CDR3 is built from 17 residues. In nucleotides, the CDR3 is TGTGCCAGCAGTTCCCCTACCCTAGGGCTTAGCAATCAGCCCCAGCATTTT. Amino acid sequence: CASSSPTLGLSNQPQHF.

There are many counts of this clonotype. The rearrangement joins TRBV6-1 to TRBJ2-7, with D perhaps TRBD1 (5 bases). Looked up from germline, CDR1 is MNHNS and CDR2 is SASEGT. The CDR3 sequence is 14 residues long. The ends were cut back, 5 bases at V and 2 bases at J, with 13 bases in the middle. For the CDR3, the DNA is TGTGCCAGCAGTCAGGTAGACAGCCCCTACGAGCAGTACTTC. Amino acids: CASSQVDSPYEQYF.

This clonotype was recorded many times. This sequence joins TRBV7-9 and TRBJ2-2; D is unclear. Germline CDR1 and CDR2: SEHNR and FQNEAQ (reference sequence). The CDR3 contains 15 residues. Trimming left V 3 bases short and J 2 bases short, with 10 bases between. The CDR3 loop is CASSFGVSNTGELFF. CDR3 DNA sequence: TGTGCCAGCAGCTTTGGGGTCTCTAACACCGGGGAGCTGTTTTTT.

This clonotype was recorded many times. The chain has TRBV28 and TRBJ1-1, with D unclear. Germline V gene sequence: CDR1 MDHEN, CDR2 SYDVKM. This CDR3 is built from 14 residues. The germline V and J ends were trimmed by 2 bases and 0 bases, with 7 bases remaining between them. CDR3 in amino acids: CASSLGRLNTEAFF. In nucleotides, the CDR3 is TGTGCCAGCAGTTTAGGCAGGCTGAACACTGAAGCTTTCTTT.

This clonotype was observed many times. CDR3 sequence reads: CASSPGHVQETQYF. The CDR3 nucleotides read TGTGCCAGCAGCCCTGGACACGTCCAAGAGACCCAGTACTTC. The genes are TRBV28 and TRBJ2-5; TRBD1 might be the D (5 bases). Per germline, CDR1 MDHEN and CDR2 SYDVKM. V was shortened by 6 bases and J by 1 base, with 12 bases between the two germline ends. The CDR3 runs to 14 residues.

The sample holds many counts of this clonotype. The V call is TRBV2, the J call TRBJ2-7; D is unresolved. Germline V gene lookup returns CDR1 SNHLY and CDR2 FYNNEI. CDR3 length equals 12 residues. V lost 5 bases and J 7 bases, leaving 12 bases between the germline ends. Here the CDR3 DNA reads TGTGCCAGCAGTCCTTCGGAAGGGGAGCAGTACTTC. Its translation is CASSPSEGEQYF.

Ten or more counts support this clonotype. This chain uses TRBV30 with TRBJ2-4; no clear D. Germline V gene lookup returns CDR1 GTSNPN and CDR2 SVGIG (reference sequence). The CDR3 runs to 14 residues. The germline V and J ends were trimmed by 6 bases and 0 bases, with 12 bases remaining between them. As DNA, the CDR3 is TGTGCCTGTCAAAATGGGCTAGCCAAAAACATTCAGTACTTC. Its translation is CACQNGLAKNIQYF.

This clonotype was recorded at least ten times. The chain combines TRBV6-5 with TRBJ2-7; D might be TRBD2 (6 bases). V lost 0 bases and J 5 bases, leaving 14 bases between the germline ends. The CDR3 loop spans 15 amino acids. Germline lookup yields CDR1 MNHEY and CDR2 SVGAGI. CDR3 DNA sequence: TGTGCCAGCAGTTACTCCTTCGGGAGTCTCAACGAGCAGTACTTC. This gives the protein CASSYSFGSLNEQYF.

This clonotype has ten or more counts. The chain is built from TRBV27 and TRBJ2-7; 7 bases are a match to TRBD2. Trimming cost V 2 bases and J 3 bases; bases outside gene matches: 7. This CDR3 is 15 amino acids long. The germline gives CDR1 MNHEY, CDR2 SMNVEV (reference sequence). Here the CDR3 reads CASSLGWEGGYEQYF. CDR3 DNA: TGTGCCAGCAGTTTAGGGTGGGAGGGAGGCTACGAGCAGTACTTC.